Below are 3 T cell receptor beta chains sequenced from a single sample in a study of T cell responses to AZD1222 COVID-19 vaccine. Data came from immunoSEQ multiplex PCR; TCRdb stores just in-frame clones and leaves some out. The sample lists some 170,000 clones, around 94% seen once, with about 0.9% in the top ten. The sample in question was peripheral blood, obtained on day 0 of AZD1222 vaccination. Receptors originate from an adult in good health.

In the case of this clone: One end of the junction varies from germline; a read error may be responsible. The rearrangement joins TRBV9 to TRBJ1-2; tentative D call: TRBD1 (5 bases). Germline lookup yields CDR1 SGDLS and CDR2 YYNGEE. The CDR3 extends over 13 amino acids. Written as DNA, the CDR3 is TGTGCCAGCAGCGCGGGGGGTCCTTATGCCTACACCTTC. Its protein product is CASSAGGPYAYTF. The full variable domain, its missing parts supplied by reference TRBV9 and TRBJ1-2, is DSGVTQTPKHLITATGQRVTLRCSPRSGDLSVYWYQQSLDQGLQFLIQYYNGEERAKGNILERFSAQQFPDLHSELNLSSLELGDSALYFCASSAGGPYAYTFGSGTRLTVV.

The rearrangement links TRBV28 to TRBJ1-5; D is unresolved. This CDR3 has 11 amino acids. CDR1 and CDR2 (germline): MDHEN, SYDVKM. V was cut by 6 bases and J by 4 bases, with 4 bases left in between. The CDR3 is CASSTNQPQHF. The CDR3 DNA reads as TGTGCCAGCAGCACAAATCAGCCCCAGCATTTT.

The chain uses TRBV23-1 and TRBJ2-4; 7 bases align to TRBD2. TRBV23-1 is placed among ORFs of uncertain function. The CDR3 is 17 residues long. Trimming took 5 bases from V and 8 from J; bases not matched to a gene: 18. The CDR3 region has the DNA TGCGCCAGCAGTAAGGCCCCCCATGGGAGGGTGGAAGACATTCAGTACTTC. Translation gives CASSKAPHGRVEDIQYF.